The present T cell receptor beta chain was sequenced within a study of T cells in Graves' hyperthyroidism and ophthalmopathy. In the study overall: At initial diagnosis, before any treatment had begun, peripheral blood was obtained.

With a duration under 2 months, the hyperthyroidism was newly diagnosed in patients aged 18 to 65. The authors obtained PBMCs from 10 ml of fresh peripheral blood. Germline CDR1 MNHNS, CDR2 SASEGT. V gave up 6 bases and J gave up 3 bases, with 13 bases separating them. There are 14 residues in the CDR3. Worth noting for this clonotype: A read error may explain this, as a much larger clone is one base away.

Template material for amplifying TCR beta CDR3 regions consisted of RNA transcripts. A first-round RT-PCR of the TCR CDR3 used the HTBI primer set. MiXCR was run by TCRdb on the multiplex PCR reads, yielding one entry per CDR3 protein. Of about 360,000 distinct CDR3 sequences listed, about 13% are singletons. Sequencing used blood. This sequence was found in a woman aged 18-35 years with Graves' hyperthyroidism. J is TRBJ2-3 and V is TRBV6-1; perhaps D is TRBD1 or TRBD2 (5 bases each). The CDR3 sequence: CASRSGTLTDTQYF. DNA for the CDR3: TGTGCCAGCAGATCCGGGACGCTGACAGATACGCAGTATTTT.